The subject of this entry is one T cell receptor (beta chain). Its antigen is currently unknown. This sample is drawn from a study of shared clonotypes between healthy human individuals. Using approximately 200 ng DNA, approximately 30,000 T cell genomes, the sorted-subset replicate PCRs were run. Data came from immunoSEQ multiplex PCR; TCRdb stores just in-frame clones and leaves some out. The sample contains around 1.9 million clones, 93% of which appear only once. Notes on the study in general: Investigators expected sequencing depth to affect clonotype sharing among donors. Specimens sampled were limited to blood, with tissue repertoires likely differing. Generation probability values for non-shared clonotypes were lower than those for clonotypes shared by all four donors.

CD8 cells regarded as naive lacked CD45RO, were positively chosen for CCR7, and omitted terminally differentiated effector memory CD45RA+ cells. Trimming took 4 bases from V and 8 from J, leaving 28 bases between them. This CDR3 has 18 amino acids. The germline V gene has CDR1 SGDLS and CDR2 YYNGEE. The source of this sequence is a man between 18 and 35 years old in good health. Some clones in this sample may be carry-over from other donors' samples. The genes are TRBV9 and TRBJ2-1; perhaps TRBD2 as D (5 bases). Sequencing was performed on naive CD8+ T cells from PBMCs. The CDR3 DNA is TGTGCCAGCAGCCCCCGGGGTGGGCGCGAGGGCCCTCTCCATGAGCAGTTCTTC. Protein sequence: CASSPRGGREGPLHEQFF.